Following are 32 T cell receptor beta chains from one sample sequenced in a study of T-cell reconstitution after alpha-beta-depleted transplantation in children. A library of TCRbeta sequences, prepared with unique molecular identifiers, was generated. TCRdb processed the PCR reads anew with MiXCR; each CDR3 protein has one entry. The sample lists hundreds of thousands of distinct CDR3 sequences, about 12% seen once, with around 0.8% in the top ten. This material consisted of PBMCs, taken before TCRalphabeta/CD19-depleted stem cell transplant. These receptors were obtained from a girl under 10 years old with congenital amegakaryocytic thrombocytopenia, due to receive a stem cell transplant.

This clonotype has ten or more counts. This sequence joins TRBV20-1 and TRBJ2-1; no firm D call. Germline V lookup: CDR1 DFQATT, CDR2 SNEGSKA (reference sequence). Trimming cost V 2 bases and J 0 bases, with 8 bases left between them. The CDR3 runs 14 residues. CDR3 in amino acids: CSARSSSSYNEQFF. CDR3 in DNA: TGCAGTGCTAGAAGCAGTAGCTCCTACAATGAGCAGTTCTTC.

This clonotype was picked up many times. DNA for the CDR3: TGCGCCAGCAGCTTGGGGGACAGCGCCTACGAGCAGTACTTC. Its translation: CASSLGDSAYEQYF. The chain links TRBV5-1 to TRBJ2-7; TRBD1 matches at 7 bases. This CDR3 contains 14 residues. Unmatched junction bases numbered 2, after V lost 0 bases and J lost 2 bases. The germline V gene has CDR1 SGHRS and CDR2 YFSETQ.

This clonotype has ten or more counts. In DNA, the CDR3 is TGTGCCACCAGTGACTCACAGGGGGAGCTGTTTTTT. It encodes CATSDSQGELFF. The chain has TRBV24-1 and TRBJ2-2, with D uncertain. Germline CDR1 is KGHDR and CDR2 is SFDVKD. This CDR3 region has 12 residues. V shed 4 bases and J shed 8 bases, with 7 bases lying between them.

This clonotype showed up many times. The chain couples TRBV20-1 to TRBJ2-3, with 10 bases matching TRBD1. With V trimmed by 7 bases and J by 1 base, 2 bases remained unmatched. The germline V gene encodes CDR1 DFQATT and CDR2 SNEGSKA (reference sequence). This CDR3 has 13 amino acids. CDR3 sequence reads: CSEGTGGTDTQYF. DNA of the CDR3: TGCAGTGAAGGGACAGGGGGCACAGATACGCAGTATTTT.

In its sample, this clonotype was seen a few times. The chain is built from TRBV5-1 and TRBJ1-5; D perhaps matches TRBD1 (5 bases). Germline V gene lookup returns CDR1 SGHRS and CDR2 YFSETQ. This CDR3 has 15 amino acids. Trimming removed 2 bases at V and 5 bases at J, with 14 bases between. CDR3 coding DNA: TGCGCCAGCAGCTTCGGTTGGGGGGTTGATCAGCCCCAGCATTTT. Its translation is CASSFGWGVDQPQHF.

The chain couples TRBV5-1 to TRBJ2-1, with 9 bases identical to TRBD2. Losses at the gene ends were 8 bases for V and 8 bases for J; bases not matched to a gene: 29. This CDR3 is 20 amino acids long. Germline lookup yields CDR1 SGHRS and CDR2 YFSETQ. The CDR3 loop reads CASRTGRWREGQFPHHEQFF. CDR3 in DNA: TGCGCCAGTCGGACCGGGAGATGGCGGGAGGGCCAGTTTCCCCATCATGAGCAGTTCTTC. The whole variable domain, remainder taken from reference TRBV5-1 and TRBJ2-1, is KAGVTQTPRYLIKTRGQQVTLSCSPISGHRSVSWYQQTPGQGLQFLFEYFSETQRNKGNFPGRFSGRQFSNSRSEMNVSTLELGDSALYLCASRTGRWREGQFPHHEQFFGPGTRLTVL.

Ten or more counts support this clonotype. The chain has TRBV5-1 and TRBJ2-1; 8 positions match TRBD1. This CDR3 has 14 residues. CDR1 SGHRS and CDR2 YFSETQ come from the germline V gene. Losses at the gene ends were 4 bases for V and 1 base for J; bases not matched to a gene: 1. The CDR3 nucleotides are TGCGCCAGCAGCAGACAGGGGTCCTACAATGAGCAGTTCTTC. This sequence encodes CASSRQGSYNEQFF.

In this sample, this clonotype turned up a few times. The rearrangement uses TRBV5-1 and TRBJ1-2; D unclear. From germline, CDR1 is SGHRS and CDR2 YFSETQ. The CDR3 runs 14 residues. V dropped 2 bases and J dropped 8 bases, with 16 bases sitting between them. The CDR3 nucleotides are TGCGCCAGCAGCTTAGGAGCGGACCTCTGGGGCTACACCTTC. This codes for CASSLGADLWGYTF.

The J gene is TRBJ2-1, the V gene TRBV11-1; the match to TRBD2 covers 15 bases. CDR1 is SGHAT, CDR2 FQDESV, per germline (reference sequence). The CDR3 sequence is 18 residues long. V shed 2 bases, J shed 2 bases, and the junction held 4 bases outside the gene matches. In DNA form, the CDR3 reads TGTGCCAGCAGCTTACACAGGACTAGCGGGAGGGCCTACAATGAGCAGTTCTTC. Translated, it gives CASSLHRTSGRAYNEQFF.

A few counts support this clonotype. The genes are TRBV14 and TRBJ2-1; 8 bases are a match to TRBD1. The V gene's germline CDR1 is SGHDN and CDR2 FVKESK. CDR3 length equals 15 residues. Trimming cost V 2 bases and J 10 bases; bases outside gene matches: 10. DNA of the CDR3: TGTGCCAGCAGCCAAAGAGGGACAGGATGGCTAGAGCAGTTCTTC. This codes for CASSQRGTGWLEQFF. The entire variable domain, with the rest obtained from reference TRBV14 and TRBJ2-1, is as follows: EAGVTQFPSHSVIEKGQTVTLRCDPISGHDNLYWYRRVMGKEIKFLLHFVKESKQDESGMPNNRFLAERTGGTYSTLKVQPAELEDSGVYFCASSQRGTGWLEQFFGPGTRLTVL.

Ten or more counts support this clonotype. The V call is TRBV20-1, the J call TRBJ2-1; TRBD2 matches 7 bases. With 3 bases clipped from V and 4 bases from J, the junction kept 6 bases outside the gene matches. Germline-derived CDR1 and CDR2 are DFQATT and SNEGSKA (reference sequence). The CDR3 is 14 amino acids. The CDR3 DNA follows: TGCAGTGCTAGCTCGGCTAGCGGATACAATGAGCAGTTCTTC. Protein sequence: CSASSASGYNEQFF.

This clonotype was observed a handful of times. The chain joins TRBV6-2 or TRBV6-3 to TRBJ2-1; TRBD2 agrees at 10 bases. The CDR3 is 16 residues long. J gave up 2 bases and V 6 bases, and 7 bases lay outside the gene matches. Germline-derived CDR1 and CDR2 are MNHEY and SVGEGT. CDR3 DNA: TGTGCCAGCAGCGGACCCGGGACTAGCGCCTACAATGAGCAGTTCTTC. Translated, it gives CASSGPGTSAYNEQFF.

This clonotype was observed a few times. The J gene is TRBJ2-3, the V gene TRBV5-1; 7 bases are shared with TRBD2. The V gene's germline CDR1 is SGHRS and CDR2 YFSETQ. V trimming: 4 bases; J trimming: 6 bases; junction bases outside the gene matches: 11. The CDR3 totals 15 residues. Written as DNA, the CDR3 is TGCGCCAGCAGCCCTACTAGCGACCCGGGGGATACGCAGTATTTT. Translation: CASSPTSDPGDTQYF.

This clonotype was counted many times. This chain links TRBV29-1 with TRBJ2-2, with unresolved D. CDR1 is SQVTM, CDR2 ANQGSEA, per germline. CDR3 length: 12 residues. Trimming cost V 3 bases and J 0 bases, with 2 bases left between them. CDR3 loop: CSVDPNTGELFF. CDR3 nucleotides: TGCAGCGTTGACCCGAACACCGGGGAGCTGTTTTTT.

This clonotype was counted ten times or more. J is TRBJ2-3 and V is TRBV28, with D unresolved. V was cut by 6 bases and J by 0 bases, with 7 bases left in between. The CDR3 has 13 amino acids. From germline, CDR1 is MDHEN and CDR2 SYDVKM. CDR3 coding DNA: TGTGCCAGCAGAGAAGAAAGCACAGATACGCAGTATTTT. It encodes CASREESTDTQYF.

This clonotype was recorded a few times. This chain links TRBV20-1 with TRBJ1-1, with 7 bases that match TRBD1. V lost 5 bases, J lost 1 base, and 4 bases stayed unmatched. Germline CDR1 DFQATT, CDR2 SNEGSKA (reference sequence). The CDR3 runs to 13 residues. DNA for the CDR3: TGCAGTGCTCGGGACAGCCAGAACACTGAAGCTTTCTTT. This encodes CSARDSQNTEAFF.

The chain joins TRBV20-1 to TRBJ2-3; 7 bases fit TRBD2. CDR3 length equals 11 residues. Germline assignment: CDR1 DFQATT and CDR2 SNEGSKA (reference sequence). V lost 6 bases and J lost 7; bases outside the gene matches: 4. The CDR3 sequence is CSALAAHTQYF. CDR3 in DNA: TGCAGTGCCCTAGCGGCACATACGCAGTATTTT.

This rearrangement joins TRBV7-2 to TRBJ2-1; D might be TRBD1 (6 bases). Trimming left V 1 base short and J 3 bases short, with 13 bases between. Germline CDR1 SGHTA, CDR2 FQGNSA. There are 16 residues in the CDR3. The CDR3 loop is CASSLEVQGNYNEQFF. The CDR3, as DNA: TGTGCCAGCAGCTTAGAGGTTCAGGGGAACTACAATGAGCAGTTCTTC.

This clonotype was seen many times. This chain links TRBV5-1 with TRBJ2-5; D may be TRBD1 (6 bases). Trimming cost V 5 bases and J 2 bases, with 16 bases left between them. CDR1 is SGHRS and CDR2 is YFSETQ in the germline V gene. The CDR3 runs to 15 residues. CDR3 sequence (DNA): TGCGCCAGCAGGGATACCGGGACATCTCAAGAGACCCAGTACTTC. This codes for CASRDTGTSQETQYF.

The chain recombines TRBV28 with TRBJ2-7, with 12 bases aligning to TRBD2. CDR3 length: 16 residues. V trimming: 3 bases; J trimming: 0 bases; junction bases outside the gene matches: 3. Germline-derived CDR1 and CDR2 are MDHEN and SYDVKM. The CDR3 is CASSFLTSGSSYEQYF. In DNA form, the CDR3 reads TGTGCCAGCAGTTTCCTGACTAGCGGGAGCTCCTACGAGCAGTACTTC. Filled out from reference TRBV28 and TRBJ2-7, the complete variable domain reads DVKVTQSSRYLVKRTGEKVFLECVQDMDHENMFWYRQDPGLGLRLIYFSYDVKMKEKGDIPEGYSVSREKKERFSLILESASTNQTSMYLCASSFLTSGSSYEQYFGPGTRLTVT.

This clonotype has only one observation. The chain combines TRBV12-3 or TRBV12-4 with TRBJ2-3, with 13 nucleotides matching TRBD2. J gave up 4 bases and V 7 bases, and 8 bases lay outside the gene matches. The CDR3 extends over 16 amino acids. The CDR3 bases are TGTGCCAGCACCCTTCGGACTAGCGGGAGACCAGATACGCAGTATTTT. Its translation is CASTLRTSGRPDTQYF.

This clonotype was observed at least ten times. This rearrangement joins TRBV13 to TRBJ2-1; D remains ambiguous. Trimming took off 0 bases at V and 8 bases at J, with 8 bases between the two ends. The germline V gene has CDR1 PRHDT and CDR2 FYEKMQ (reference sequence). This CDR3 region has 13 residues. CDR3 DNA: TGTGCCAGCAGCTTAGGCCGTCCGCATGAGCAGTTCTTC. Translating gives CASSLGRPHEQFF.

This clonotype appeared many times. CDR3 coding DNA: TGTGCCAGCAGTTTCGGGGGTGGTGTCTATGGCTACACCTTC. Translating it yields CASSFGGGVYGYTF. V is TRBV27 and J is TRBJ1-2; tentative D call: TRBD1 (5 bases). Per the germline V gene, CDR1 is MNHEY and CDR2 is SMNVEV (reference sequence). The CDR3 has 14 residues. With 3 bases removed from V and 4 bases from J, the gap between germline ends came to 12 bases.

This clonotype turned up a few times. The chain couples TRBV24-1 to TRBJ2-7, with D possibly matching TRBD1 (5 bases). Per the germline V gene, CDR1 is KGHDR and CDR2 is SFDVKD. The CDR3 contains 24 residues. The V and J ends lost 4 bases and 3 bases respectively, with 42 bases between them. The CDR3: CATSDPGRQGRRLQSPPMIYEQYF. DNA of the CDR3: TGTGCCACCAGTGACCCAGGCAGGCAGGGTCGGAGACTCCAAAGCCCCCCAATGATCTACGAGCAGTACTTC.

This clonotype was seen at least ten times. V and J are TRBV12-3 or TRBV12-4 and TRBJ1-1; D not resolved. V lost 3 bases and J lost 5, with 4 bases in between. The CDR3 spans 11 residues. The CDR3 bases are TGTGCCAGCAGTTTTAGGACTGAAGCTTTCTTT. Its protein is CASSFRTEAFF.

The gene calls are TRBV20-1 and TRBJ2-7, with D possibly called TRBD1 or TRBD2 (5 bases each). CDR1 and CDR2 from the germline V gene are DFQATT and SNEGSKA (reference sequence). The length of the CDR3 is 13 residues. Trimming cost V 3 bases and J 1 base, with 10 bases left between them. This CDR3 is CSASRGPSYEQYF. The CDR3 DNA reads as TGCAGTGCTAGCCGGGGCCCATCCTACGAGCAGTACTTC.

Only a few counts were recorded for this clonotype. This sequence joins TRBV20-1 and TRBJ2-7; TRBD2 matches at 10 bases. Germline CDR1 DFQATT, CDR2 SNEGSKA (reference sequence). The CDR3 contains 15 residues. The trim removed 2 bases at V and 1 base at J, leaving 5 bases unmatched. Here the CDR3 reads CSARLTSGTSYEQYF. Written as DNA, the CDR3 is TGCAGTGCTAGACTAACTAGCGGGACGTCCTACGAGCAGTACTTC.

This clonotype has just a few counts. CDR3 DNA sequence: TGTGCCAGCAGCGGACAGATGAGCACAGATACGCAGTATTTT. Protein: CASSGQMSTDTQYF. This chain connects TRBV3-1 to TRBJ2-3, with D maybe TRBD1 (6 bases). The CDR3 contains 14 residues. Trimming removed 5 bases at V and 0 bases at J, with 9 bases between. Per the germline V gene, CDR1 is LGHDT and CDR2 is YNNKEL (reference sequence).

This clonotype was observed at least ten times. The rearrangement uses TRBV20-1 and TRBJ2-5; D not certain. CDR1 and CDR2 from the germline V gene are DFQATT and SNEGSKA (reference sequence). This CDR3 spans 14 amino acids. Trimming shortened V by 5 bases and J by 1 base, and 14 bases separated the two germline ends. DNA for the CDR3: TGCAGTGCTCCCGATAATGCTGGCCAAGAGACCCAGTACTTC. Protein: CSAPDNAGQETQYF.

About this clonotype itself: Mismatch with germline at one junction end may stem from a read error. The chain recombines TRBV12-3 or TRBV12-4 with TRBJ1-1; D is unresolved. This CDR3 region has 13 residues. CDR3 sequence (DNA): TGTGCCAGCAGTTTAAGCGAAACAACTGCAGCTTTCTTT. Its protein product is CASSLSETTAAFF.

The chain links TRBV29-1 to TRBJ2-4, with D perhaps TRBD2 (6 bases). The CDR3 has 14 residues. From germline, CDR1 is SQVTM and CDR2 ANQGSEA. The V gene lost 2 bases and the J gene lost 3 bases, with 11 bases spanning the gap. Here the CDR3 DNA reads TGCAGCGTTGAATTTGGGAGGAGCAAAAACATTCAGTACTTC. Translating it yields CSVEFGRSKNIQYF.

The chain carries TRBV5-1 and TRBJ2-1; no clear D gene. This CDR3 contains 14 residues. CDR1 SGHRS and CDR2 YFSETQ come from the germline V gene. V shed 0 bases and J shed 8 bases, with 12 bases lying between them. The CDR3 coding sequence is TGCGCCAGCAGCTTGGCCGGCGCGGCCCATGAGCAGTTCTTC. The encoded protein is CASSLAGAAHEQFF.